The TCR beta chain under discussion was sequenced for a study of OX40 agonist ivuxolimab in advanced cancers. About the study: Dose-escalation patients suffered from hepatocellular carcinoma, melanoma, renal cell or head and neck cancer. In three patients, partial responses were observed, one with hepatocellular carcinoma and two with cutaneous melanoma.

Per the germline V gene, CDR1 is SGHDT and CDR2 is YYEEEE. Trimming cost V 2 bases and J 2 bases, with 7 bases left between them. This CDR3 region has 13 residues. As to this clone: What it binds is unknown.

Measured with immunoSEQ multiplex PCR; TCRdb has only the in-frame clones, and not every one. Of some 77,000 clones in the sample, 90% were seen once. Study observations and caveats: Doses of 0.1 to 3.0 mg/kg were accompanied by clonal expansion of CD4+ and CD8+ blood T cells by week 6.

This rearrangement joins TRBV5-6 to TRBJ1-1; D uncertain. Sequencing used CD4+ or CD8+ T cells sorted from blood, obtained in a trial of the OX40 agonist ivuxolimab. The receptor was derived from an adult with an advanced solid tumor such as melanoma, head and neck, liver or kidney cancer. In nucleotides, the CDR3 is TGTGCCAGCAGCTTACCCCACAACACTGAAGCTTTCTTT. Its translation is CASSLPHNTEAFF.